This entry describes one TCR beta chain. Here immunoSEQ multiplex PCR was the method, and the copy in TCRdb shows in-frame clones only, minus some. This sample carries 550,000 to 750,000 clones, approximately 90% of them seen once, and the ten largest clones take approximately 24%. Germline assignment: CDR1 GTSNPN and CDR2 SVGIG (reference sequence). CDR3 length: 17 amino acids. With 3 bases clipped from V and 6 bases from J, the junction kept 17 bases outside the gene matches. The sample is drawn from a study of shared clonotypes between healthy human individuals. CD8 cells regarded as naive lacked CD45RO, were positively chosen for CCR7, and omitted terminally differentiated effector memory CD45RA+ cells.

The TCR sequence derives from a man aged 25-40 years in good health. The V and J genes are TRBV30 and TRBJ2-7; 10 bases match TRBD1. Sample: naive CD8+ T cells sorted from blood. Here the CDR3 DNA reads TGTGCCTGGAGCGGATTGACAGGGGGCGACTCCCTCTCCGAGCAGTACTTC. Encoded protein: CAWSGLTGGDSLSEQYF.